This is a list of T cell receptor beta chains from one sample in a study of T cells in Graves' hyperthyroidism and ophthalmopathy. TCRdb used MiXCR to reprocess the multiplex PCR reads, holding one entry per CDR3 protein. The sample lists roughly 660,000 distinct CDR3 sequences, around 16% seen once, with roughly 16% in the top ten. Material: blood. These receptors originate from a man over 45 with Graves' hyperthyroidism. CDR3s include the opening cysteine and the closing phenylalanine or tryptophan. D genes are given only for firm matches. For some rows the clone size is stated as once, few or many, or as a class when expanded; others skip it.

V	size	J	D	DNA	CDR3
TRBV29-1	.	TRBJ2-5	TRBD1	TGCAGCGCCTGGACAGGGGGAGAGACCCAGTACTTC	CSAWTGGETQYF
TRBV27	many	TRBJ1-4	.	TGTGCCAGCAGTAGCCCGCATCGGAACGAAAAACTGTTTTTT	CASSSPHRNEKLFF
TRBV20-1	few	TRBJ2-6	.	TGCAGTGCTAGCGATTCCACTGGGGCCAACGTCCTGACTTTC	CSASDSTGANVLTF
TRBV9	few	TRBJ2-3	TRBD2	TGTGCCAGCAGCGTTAGGGGACTAGCGGGAGCAGATACGCAGTATTTT	CASSVRGLAGADTQYF
TRBV28	.	TRBJ2-3	TRBD2	TGTGCCAGCAGTCCCGCCTGGACTAGCGGGAGCACAGATACGCAGTATTTT	CASSPAWTSGSTDTQYF
TRBV5-1	.	TRBJ2-1	.	TGCGCCAGCAGCTTGGTAACGGGGGCGGCTTACAATGAGCAGTTCTTC	CASSLVTGAAYNEQFF
TRBV28	few	TRBJ2-5	.	TGTGCCAGCCAGCAAGAGACCCAGTACTTC	CASQQETQYF
TRBV7-6	.	TRBJ2-7	.	TGTGCCAGCAGCTTAGCCCCTGGTCCTCCCTACGAGCAGTACTTC	CASSLAPGPPYEQYF
TRBV28	many	TRBJ2-7	.	TGTGCCAGCAGTTTTCCCTTCAGGAGGGACCGCGAGCAGTACTTC	CASSFPFRRDREQYF
TRBV27	many	TRBJ1-2	.	TGTGCCAGCAGTGCGAGCTATGCGCAAGGACAGCTTTTAGGCTACACCTTC	CASSASYAQGQLLGYTF
TRBV28	.	TRBJ2-5	.	TGTGCCAGCGTCGGGGGAGTGGGTGTGACCCAGTACTTC	CASVGGVGVTQYF
TRBV20-1	few	TRBJ2-1	.	TGCAGTCTCCTTGGGGAGTACTACAATGAGCAGTTCTTC	CSLLGEYYNEQFF
TRBV12-3/TRBV12-4	many	TRBJ2-7	TRBD1	TGTGCCAGCAGCCACGGACAGGGCTACGAGCAGTACTTC	CASSHGQGYEQYF
TRBV2	many	TRBJ1-2	TRBD1	TGTGCCAGCAACCAGGACAGGGGAACGGGAGGCTACACCTTC	CASNQDRGTGGYTF
TRBV7-9	many	TRBJ2-1	TRBD2	TGTGCCAGCAGCTCCCCGACTAGCGGGAGCTACAATGAGCAGTTCTTC	CASSSPTSGSYNEQFF
TRBV5-1	few	TRBJ2-1	TRBD2	TGCGCCAGCAGCAAGACTAGCGGGAGACAAGTCGAGCAGTTCTTC	CASSKTSGRQVEQFF
TRBV29-1	many	TRBJ2-7	TRBD2	TGCAGCGTTGAGGGGGGACTAGCGGGCTCCTGGCTGTACGAGCAGTACTTC	CSVEGGLAGSWLYEQYF
TRBV20-1	.	TRBJ2-1	.	TGCAGTGCTAGAGATCAGGCGGCGAGCTCCTACAATGAGCAGTTCTTC	CSARDQAASSYNEQFF
TRBV4-3	many	TRBJ2-7	.	TGCGCCAGCAGCCAAGATCGTGGGCTAGCGACCTACGAGCAGTACTTC	CASSQDRGLATYEQYF
TRBV20-1	once	TRBJ2-1	TRBD2	TGCAGTGCTAAAAGCGGGACTAGCGGAAACAATGAGCAGTTCTTC	CSAKSGTSGNNEQFF
TRBV28	few	TRBJ2-7	TRBD2	TGTGCCAGCAGTCCCGCGGCTAGCGGAACCTACGAGCAGTACTTC	CASSPAASGTYEQYF
TRBV30	few	TRBJ2-1	.	TGTGCCTGGAGTCCTGGTAATGAGCAGTTCTTC	CAWSPGNEQFF
TRBV6-1	many	TRBJ2-7	TRBD2	TGTGCCAGCAGTTTAGGAGGACTAGCGGGGCAGTACTTC	CASSLGGLAGQYF
TRBV19	.	TRBJ1-5	TRBD1	TGTGCCAGTAGGATTCTCGACAGGGGTGGCAATCAGCCCCAGCATTTT	CASRILDRGGNQPQHF
TRBV30	few	TRBJ1-6	.	TGTGCCTGGAGTGATACAGGAGGTGGTTCACCCCTCCACTTT	CAWSDTGGGSPLHF
TRBV12-5	many	TRBJ2-5	TRBD2	TGTGCTAGTGCGCTAGCGGGAGTCGGAGAGACCCAGTACTTC	CASALAGVGETQYF
TRBV28	.	TRBJ2-7	.	TGTGCCAGCAGTTTCATCGGCAGGACCGAGCAGTACTTC	CASSFIGRTEQYF
TRBV15	.	TRBJ1-5	.	TGTGCCACCAGCAGAGATACCGGGGCGGGTCAGCCCCAGCATTTT	CATSRDTGAGQPQHF
TRBV20-1	.	TRBJ2-1	.	TGCAGTGCTAGAGATCACTTTTTAAGCTCCTACAATGAGCAGTTCTTC	CSARDHFLSSYNEQFF
TRBV24-1	few	TRBJ2-3	TRBD2	TGTGCCACCGGACGTGGCGGGAGGTTGACAGATACGCAGTATTTT	CATGRGGRLTDTQYF
TRBV10-3	many	TRBJ2-3	TRBD2	TGTGCCATCACCTCCGACCCGACTAGCGGGAGCACAGATACGCAGTATTTT	CAITSDPTSGSTDTQYF
TRBV28	few	TRBJ1-1	.	TGTGCCAGCAGTTTATGGATCAGGGGCGATAACACTGAAGCTTTCTTT	CASSLWIRGDNTEAFF
TRBV20-1	.	TRBJ2-2	TRBD1	TGCAGTGCTATGTCGGGACAGGCCGTGACCGGGGAGCTGTTTTTT	CSAMSGQAVTGELFF
TRBV10-2	.	TRBJ2-4	.	TGCGCCAGCAAGCAGAGCAAAAACATTCAGTACTTC	CASKQSKNIQYF
TRBV6-5	many	TRBJ2-5	.	TGTGCCAGCAGTTACTTCGGGGCAGGGCAAGAGACCCAGTACTTC	CASSYFGAGQETQYF
TRBV7-3	many	TRBJ2-1	.	TGTGCCAGCAGCTTAAGTCAGGGTAGCGATGAGCAGTTCTTC	CASSLSQGSDEQFF
TRBV10-3	few	TRBJ2-2	.	TGTGCCATCAGTGAGCAGGGGTACACCGGGGAGCTGTTTTTT	CAISEQGYTGELFF
TRBV6-2/TRBV6-3	.	TRBJ1-5	TRBD1	TGTGCCAGCAGTAAAAACAGGGGCGGTCAGCCCCAGCATTTT	CASSKNRGGQPQHF
TRBV28	many	TRBJ2-7	.	TGTGCCAGCAGTTTTAGGGACGAGCAGTACTTC	CASSFRDEQYF
TRBV28	many	TRBJ1-2	.	TGTGCCAGCAGTTCGACAGGACACTATGGCTACACCTTC	CASSSTGHYGYTF
TRBV28	few	TRBJ1-2	TRBD1	TGTGCCAGCAGTTGGACAGGGGGTATCTATGGCTACACCTTC	CASSWTGGIYGYTF
TRBV2	many	TRBJ2-1	.	TGTGCCGCTCAAAAAGAGGGACAAATTGTTAATGAGCAGTTCTTC	CAAQKEGQIVNEQFF
TRBV27	few	TRBJ1-2	TRBD1	TGTGCCAGCAGTTTTGGACAGGAAGCTAACTATGGCTACACCTTC	CASSFGQEANYGYTF
TRBV30	many	TRBJ1-2	.	TGTGCCCACGATGTGGTAGGGACCTATGGCTACACCTTC	CAHDVVGTYGYTF
TRBV9	.	TRBJ2-1	TRBD2	TGTGCCAGCAGCGTTGTAGCGGGGGACCGGGAGCAGTTCTTC	CASSVVAGDREQFF
TRBV27	many	TRBJ1-5	.	TGTGCCAGCAGTTTGAGATGGGAAGGACAGCCCCAGCATTTT	CASSLRWEGQPQHF
TRBV5-5	many	TRBJ2-2	.	TGTGCCAGCAGCTTGTGGACGGACAACACCGGGGAGCTGTTTTTT	CASSLWTDNTGELFF
TRBV2	few	TRBJ1-5	.	TGTGCCAGCAGTCGACAGCGCAATCAGCCCCAGCATTTT	CASSRQRNQPQHF
TRBV6-5	.	TRBJ1-3	.	TGTGCCAGCAGTTACTCAGCCGGGGCCGGAAACACCATATATTTT	CASSYSAGAGNTIYF
TRBV19	many	TRBJ1-2	.	TGTGCCAGTAGAGTCAGGGAAGACTATGGCTACACCTTC	CASRVREDYGYTF
TRBV30	many	TRBJ2-3	.	TGTGCCTGGAGTGGCGGAGGGGGTTGGAGCACAGATACGCAGTATTTT	CAWSGGGGWSTDTQYF
TRBV2	many	TRBJ2-6	TRBD1	TGTGCCAGCAGCCGAAGGGGACAGTCCTTCTCTGGGGCCAACGTCCTGACTTTC	CASSRRGQSFSGANVLTF
TRBV20-1	.	TRBJ2-3	.	TGCAGTGCTAGGGACAACACAGATACGCAGTGTTTT	CSARDNTDTQCF
TRBV11-2	many	TRBJ2-1	.	TGTGCCAGCAGCTTAGATGGCGGAAGGATTTACAATGAGCAGTTCTTC	CASSLDGGRIYNEQFF
TRBV10-3	.	TRBJ1-2	.	TGTGCCATCAGTGAGTGGGACGGTAGCTATGGCTACACCTTC	CAISEWDGSYGYTF
TRBV7-3	few	TRBJ2-6	.	TGTGCCAGCAGCTTCTGGGGGGGGCCTGGGGCCAACGTCCTGACTTTC	CASSFWGGPGANVLTF
TRBV27	few	TRBJ2-3	.	TGTGCCAGCAGTTTAGAATCAGCGGCTGGGGATACGCAGTATTTT	CASSLESAAGDTQYF
TRBV9	.	TRBJ2-2	TRBD1	TGTGCCAGCAGCGTAGCAGGGGGCCAGGCCGGGGAGCTGTTTTTT	CASSVAGGQAGELFF